This TCR beta chain is drawn from a study of blood T cell repertoires in COVID-19. Looking at the study overall: Samples representing acute and convalescent COVID-19 were sourced from the United States, Italy and Spain. PBMCs, B-cell-depleted T cells, or T cells were the source of the cDNA or gDNA that made up the material.

As originally analysed: Estimation of nucleated cell counts relied on the amplification of reference gene primers. Assay used: immunoSEQ multiplex PCR; TCRdb lists only in-frame clones, some missing. V, J and clone size are taken as reported in that table, and D and trimming were inferred from the DNA itself. The sample lists 250,000 to 300,000 clones, 80% to 90% seen once, with about 3% in the top ten. Per germline, CDR1 MDHEN and CDR2 SYDVKM. Trimming at V came to 6 bases and at J to 4 bases, leaving 10 bases not matched to a gene. This CDR3 comprises 16 residues. This clone was found a few times. Sequenced input: peripheral blood. This clonotype was obtained from a woman aged 25 to 45 with active or convalescent COVID-19. The genes are TRBV28 and TRBJ1-5; 9 bases line up with TRBD1. In nucleotides, the CDR3 is TGTGCCAGCAGCCCCGTGACAGGGGGAGGAAATCAGCCCCAGCATTTT. This sequence encodes CASSPVTGGGNQPQHF. Based on the CDR3 plus reference TRBV28 and TRBJ1-5, the full variable domain is DVKVTQSSRYLVKRTGEKVFLECVQDMDHENMFWYRQDPGLGLRLIYFSYDVKMKEKGDIPEGYSVSREKKERFSLILESASTNQTSMYLCASSPVTGGGNQPQHFGDGTRLSIL.